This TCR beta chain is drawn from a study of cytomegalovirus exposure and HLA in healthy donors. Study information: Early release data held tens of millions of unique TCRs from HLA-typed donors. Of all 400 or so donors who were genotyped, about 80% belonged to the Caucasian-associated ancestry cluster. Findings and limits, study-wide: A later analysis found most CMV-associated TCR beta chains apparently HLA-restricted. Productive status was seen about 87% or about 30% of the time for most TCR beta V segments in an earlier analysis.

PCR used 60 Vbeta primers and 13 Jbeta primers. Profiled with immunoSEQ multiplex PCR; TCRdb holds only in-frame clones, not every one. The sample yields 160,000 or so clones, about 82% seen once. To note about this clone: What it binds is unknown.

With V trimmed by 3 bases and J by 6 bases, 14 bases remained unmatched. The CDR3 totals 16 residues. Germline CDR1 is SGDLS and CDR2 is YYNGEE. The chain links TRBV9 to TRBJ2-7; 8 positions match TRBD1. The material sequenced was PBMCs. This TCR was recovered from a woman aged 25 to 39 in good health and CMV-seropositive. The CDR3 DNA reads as TGTGCCAGCAGCGGACCGAATTCCGACAGGGGCGGCGAGCAGTACTTC. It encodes CASSGPNSDRGGEQYF.